This TCR beta chain is from a study of shared clonotypes between healthy human individuals. DNA at about 210 ng, roughly 30,000 T cell genomes, went into sorted-subset replicate PCRs. How the authors handled the data: ImmunoSEQ supplied junction-only sequences lacking quality scores, so filtering was different. TCRdb's copy holds only in-frame clones and misses some; the assay was immunoSEQ multiplex PCR. D and trimming come from the DNA, and the V and J calls and clone size come from that table. This table has around 320,000 clones, roughly 84% appearing once. Study-level results: What limited the represented genetic and exposure-history diversity was the small number of donors.

Remarks on this clone: Its antigen remains unidentified.

HIV-negative, healthy adults without recent acute infections or vaccinations were the donors. Trimming took 7 bases from V and 5 from J; bases not matched to a gene: 6. Germline CDR1 reads PRHDT; CDR2 reads FYEKMQ (reference sequence). This CDR3 region has 14 residues. The receptor was isolated from a young man in good health. Sequencing was performed on memory CD8+ T cells sorted from blood. Documented subset: CD45RO+ cells pooled with CCR7-negative TemRA cells. The chain joins TRBV13 to TRBJ2-1; 9 nucleotides line up with TRBD2. CDR3 DNA: TGTGCCAGCAACATAGCGGGAGAGGACAATGAGCAGTTCTTC. Residues: CASNIAGEDNEQFF.